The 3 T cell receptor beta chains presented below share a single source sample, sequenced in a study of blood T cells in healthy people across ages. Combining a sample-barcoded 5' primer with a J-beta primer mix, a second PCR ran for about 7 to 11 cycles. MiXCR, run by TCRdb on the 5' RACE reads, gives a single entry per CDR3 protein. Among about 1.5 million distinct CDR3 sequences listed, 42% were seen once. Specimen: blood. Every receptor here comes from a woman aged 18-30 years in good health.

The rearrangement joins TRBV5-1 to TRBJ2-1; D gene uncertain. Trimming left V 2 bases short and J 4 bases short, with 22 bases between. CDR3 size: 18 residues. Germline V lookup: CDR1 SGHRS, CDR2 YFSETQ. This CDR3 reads CASSFSRISKKDYNEQFF. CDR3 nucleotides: TGCGCCAGCAGCTTCTCCAGAATTTCGAAAAAAGATTACAATGAGCAGTTCTTC. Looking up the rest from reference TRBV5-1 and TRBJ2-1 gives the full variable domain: KAGVTQTPRYLIKTRGQQVTLSCSPISGHRSVSWYQQTPGQGLQFLFEYFSETQRNKGNFPGRFSGRQFSNSRSEMNVSTLELGDSALYLCASSFSRISKKDYNEQFFGPGTRLTVL.

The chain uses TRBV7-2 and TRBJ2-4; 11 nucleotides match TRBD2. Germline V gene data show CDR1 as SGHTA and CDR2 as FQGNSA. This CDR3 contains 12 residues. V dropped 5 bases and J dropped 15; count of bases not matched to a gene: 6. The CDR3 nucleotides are TGTGCCAGCAGCACCTATAGCGGGAGGGGGTACTTC. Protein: CASSTYSGRGYF. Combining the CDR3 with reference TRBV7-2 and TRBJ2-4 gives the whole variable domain GAGVSQSPSNKVTEKGKDVELRCDPISGHTALYWYRQSLGQGLEFLIYFQGNSAPDKSGLPSDRFSAERTGGSVSTLTIQRTQQEDSAVYLCASSTYSGRGYFGAGTRLSVL.

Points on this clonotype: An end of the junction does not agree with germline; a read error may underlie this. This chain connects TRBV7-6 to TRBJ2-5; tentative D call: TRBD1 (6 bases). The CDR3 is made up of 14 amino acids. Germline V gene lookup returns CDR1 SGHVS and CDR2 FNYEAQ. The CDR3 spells CANSPGTNQETQYF. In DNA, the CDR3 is TGTGCCAACAGCCCGGGGACAAATCAAGAGACCCAGTACTTC.